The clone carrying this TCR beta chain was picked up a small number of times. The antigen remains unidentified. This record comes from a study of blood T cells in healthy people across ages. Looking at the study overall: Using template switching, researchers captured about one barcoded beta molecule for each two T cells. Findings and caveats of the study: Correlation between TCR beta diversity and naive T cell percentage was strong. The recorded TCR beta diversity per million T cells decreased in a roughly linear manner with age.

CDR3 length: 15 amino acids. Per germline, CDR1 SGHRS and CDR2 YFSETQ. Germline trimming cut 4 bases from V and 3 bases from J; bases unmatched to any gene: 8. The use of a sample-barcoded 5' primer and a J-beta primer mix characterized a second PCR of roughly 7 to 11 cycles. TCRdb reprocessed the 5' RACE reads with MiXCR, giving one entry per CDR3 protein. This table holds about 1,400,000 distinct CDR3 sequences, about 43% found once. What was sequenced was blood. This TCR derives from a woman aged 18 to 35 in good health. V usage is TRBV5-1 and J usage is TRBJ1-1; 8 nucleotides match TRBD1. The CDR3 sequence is CASSPWDRWDTEAFF. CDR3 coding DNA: TGCGCCAGCAGCCCCTGGGACAGGTGGGACACTGAAGCTTTCTTT. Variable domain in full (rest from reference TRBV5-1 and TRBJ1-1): KAGVTQTPRYLIKTRGQQVTLSCSPISGHRSVSWYQQTPGQGLQFLFEYFSETQRNKGNFPGRFSGRQFSNSRSEMNVSTLELGDSALYLCASSPWDRWDTEAFFGQGTRLTVV.